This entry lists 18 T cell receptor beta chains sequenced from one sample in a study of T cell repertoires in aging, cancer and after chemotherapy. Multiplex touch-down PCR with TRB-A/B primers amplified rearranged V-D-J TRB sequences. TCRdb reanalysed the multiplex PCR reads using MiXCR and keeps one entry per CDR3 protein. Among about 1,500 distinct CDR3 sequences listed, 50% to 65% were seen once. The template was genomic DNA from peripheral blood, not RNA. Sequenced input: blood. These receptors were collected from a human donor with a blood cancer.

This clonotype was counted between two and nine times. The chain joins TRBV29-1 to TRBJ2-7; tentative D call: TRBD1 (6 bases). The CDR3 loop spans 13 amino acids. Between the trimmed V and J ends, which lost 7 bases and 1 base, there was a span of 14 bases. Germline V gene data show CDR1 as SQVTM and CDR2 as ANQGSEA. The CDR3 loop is CSATDSLSYEQYF. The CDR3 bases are TGCAGCGCTACGGACAGCCTTTCCTACGAGCAGTACTTC.

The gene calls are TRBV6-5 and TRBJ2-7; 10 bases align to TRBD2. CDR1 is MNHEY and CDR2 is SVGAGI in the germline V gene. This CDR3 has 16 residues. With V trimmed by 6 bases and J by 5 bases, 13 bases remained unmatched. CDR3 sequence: CASSLGTSGVWNEQYF. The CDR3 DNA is TGTGCCAGCAGCTTGGGAACTAGCGGGGTCTGGAACGAGCAGTACTTC.

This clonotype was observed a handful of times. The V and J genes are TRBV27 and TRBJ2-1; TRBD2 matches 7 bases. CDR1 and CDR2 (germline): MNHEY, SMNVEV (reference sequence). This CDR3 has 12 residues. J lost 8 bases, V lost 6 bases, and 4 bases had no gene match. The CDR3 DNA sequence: TGTGCCAGCAGAGCGGGGATCTATGAGCAGTTCTTC. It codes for CASRAGIYEQFF.

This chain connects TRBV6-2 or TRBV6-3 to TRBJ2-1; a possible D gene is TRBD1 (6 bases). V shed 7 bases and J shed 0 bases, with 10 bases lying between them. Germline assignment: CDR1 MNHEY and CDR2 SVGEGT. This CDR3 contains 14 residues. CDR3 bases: TGTGCCAGCACCACAGGGAGCTCCTACAATGAGCAGTTCTTC. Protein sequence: CASTTGSSYNEQFF.

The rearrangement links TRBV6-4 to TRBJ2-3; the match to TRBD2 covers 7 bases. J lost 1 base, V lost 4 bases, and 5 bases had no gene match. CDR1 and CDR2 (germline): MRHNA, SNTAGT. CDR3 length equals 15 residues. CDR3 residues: CASSAERGGTDTQYF. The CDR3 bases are TGTGCCAGCAGTGCTGAGCGGGGCGGCACAGATACGCAGTATTTT.

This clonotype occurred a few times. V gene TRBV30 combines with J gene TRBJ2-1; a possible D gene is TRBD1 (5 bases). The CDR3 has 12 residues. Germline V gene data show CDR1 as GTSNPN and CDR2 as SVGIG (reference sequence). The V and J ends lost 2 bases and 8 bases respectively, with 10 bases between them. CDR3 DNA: TGTGCCTGGAGTAAACAGGTAGATGAGCAGTTCTTC. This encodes CAWSKQVDEQFF.

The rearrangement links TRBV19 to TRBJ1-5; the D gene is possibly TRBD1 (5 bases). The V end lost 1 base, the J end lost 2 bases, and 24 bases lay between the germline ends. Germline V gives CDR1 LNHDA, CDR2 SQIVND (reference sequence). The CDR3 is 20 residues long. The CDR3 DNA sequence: TGTGCCAGTAGTATAGGGCCCTTTAGGGGAAGACGAGTGGGCAATCAGCCCCAGCATTTT. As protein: CASSIGPFRGRRVGNQPQHF.

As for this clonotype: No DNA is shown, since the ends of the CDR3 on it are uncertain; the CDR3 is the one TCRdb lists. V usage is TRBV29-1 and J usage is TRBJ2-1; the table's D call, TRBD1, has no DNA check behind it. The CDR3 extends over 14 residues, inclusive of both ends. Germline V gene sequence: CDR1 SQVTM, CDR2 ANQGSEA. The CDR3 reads CSVEWWGAGNERFF.

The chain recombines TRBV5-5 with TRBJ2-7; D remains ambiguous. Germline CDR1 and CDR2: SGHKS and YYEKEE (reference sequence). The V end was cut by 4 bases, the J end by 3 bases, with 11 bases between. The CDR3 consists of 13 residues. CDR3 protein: CASSVWGHYEQYF. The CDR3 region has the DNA TGTGCCAGCAGCGTCTGGGGTCACTACGAGCAGTACTTC. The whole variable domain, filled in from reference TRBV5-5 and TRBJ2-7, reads DAGVTQSPTHLIKTRGQQVTLRCSPISGHKSVSWYQQVLGQGPQFIFQYYEKEERGRGNFPDRFSARQFPNYSSELNVNALLLGDSALYLCASSVWGHYEQYFGPGTRLTVT.

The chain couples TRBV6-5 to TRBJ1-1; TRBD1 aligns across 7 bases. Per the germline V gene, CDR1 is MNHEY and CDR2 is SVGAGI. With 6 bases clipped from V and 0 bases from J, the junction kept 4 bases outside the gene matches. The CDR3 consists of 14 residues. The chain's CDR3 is CASSETGMNTEAFF. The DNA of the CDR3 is TGTGCCAGCAGCGAGACAGGGATGAACACTGAAGCTTTCTTT.

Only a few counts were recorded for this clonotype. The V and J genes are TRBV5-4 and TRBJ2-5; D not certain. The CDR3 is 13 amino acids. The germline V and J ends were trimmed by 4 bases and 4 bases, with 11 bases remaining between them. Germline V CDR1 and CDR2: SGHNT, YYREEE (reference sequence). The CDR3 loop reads CASSPDPGETQYF. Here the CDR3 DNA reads TGTGCCAGCAGCCCCGATCCAGGAGAGACCCAGTACTTC. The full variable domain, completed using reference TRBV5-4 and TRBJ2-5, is ETGVTQSPTHLIKTRGQQVTLRCSSQSGHNTVSWYQQALGQGPQFIFQYYREEENGRGNFPPRFSGLQFPNYSSELNVNALELDDSALYLCASSPDPGETQYFGPGTRLLVL.

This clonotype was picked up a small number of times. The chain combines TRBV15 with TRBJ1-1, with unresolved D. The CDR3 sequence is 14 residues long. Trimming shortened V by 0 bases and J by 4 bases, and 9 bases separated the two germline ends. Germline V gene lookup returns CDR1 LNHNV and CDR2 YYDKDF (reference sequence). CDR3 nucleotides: TGTGCCACCAGCAGAGATTCGACTCGCACTGAAGCTTTCTTT. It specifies CATSRDSTRTEAFF.

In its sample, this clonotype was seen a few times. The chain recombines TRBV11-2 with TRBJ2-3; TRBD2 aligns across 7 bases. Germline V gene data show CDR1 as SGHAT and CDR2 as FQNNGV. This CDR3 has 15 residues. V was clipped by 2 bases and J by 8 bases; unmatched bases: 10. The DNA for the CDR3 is TGTGCCAGCAGCTTAATAGAGCGGGACTGGGGTACGCAGTATTTT. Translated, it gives CASSLIERDWGTQYF.

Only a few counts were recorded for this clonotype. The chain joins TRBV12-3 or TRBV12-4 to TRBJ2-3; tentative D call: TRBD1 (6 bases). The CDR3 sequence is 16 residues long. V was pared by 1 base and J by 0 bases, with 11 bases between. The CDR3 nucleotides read TGTGCCAGCAGTTTAGGGACAGTGTCTAGCACAGATACGCAGTATTTT. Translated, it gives CASSLGTVSSTDTQYF.

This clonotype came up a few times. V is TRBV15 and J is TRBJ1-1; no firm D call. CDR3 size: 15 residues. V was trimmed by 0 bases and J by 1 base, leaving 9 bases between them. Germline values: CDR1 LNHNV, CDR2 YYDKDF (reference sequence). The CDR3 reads CATSRDRSQNTEAFF. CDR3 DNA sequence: TGTGCCACCAGCAGAGATCGCAGTCAGAACACTGAAGCTTTCTTT.

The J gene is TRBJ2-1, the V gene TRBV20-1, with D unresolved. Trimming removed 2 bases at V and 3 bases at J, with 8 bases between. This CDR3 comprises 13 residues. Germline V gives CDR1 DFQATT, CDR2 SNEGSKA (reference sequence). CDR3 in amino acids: CSARYGYYNEQFF. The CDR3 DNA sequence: TGCAGTGCTAGATACGGGTACTACAATGAGCAGTTCTTC.

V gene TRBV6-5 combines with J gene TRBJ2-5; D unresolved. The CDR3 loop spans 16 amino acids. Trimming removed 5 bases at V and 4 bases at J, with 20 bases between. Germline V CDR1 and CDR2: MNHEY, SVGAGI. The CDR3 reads CASSGFAGKEGETQYF. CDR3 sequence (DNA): TGTGCCAGCAGTGGTTTCGCCGGAAAGGAAGGAGAGACCCAGTACTTC.

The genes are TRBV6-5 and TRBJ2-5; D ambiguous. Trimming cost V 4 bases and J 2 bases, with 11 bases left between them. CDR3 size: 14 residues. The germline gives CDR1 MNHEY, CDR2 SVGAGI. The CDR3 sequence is CASSSRVFQETQYF. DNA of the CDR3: TGTGCCAGCAGTTCGCGAGTATTTCAAGAGACCCAGTACTTC.